The 25 T cell receptor beta chains given below trace back to one sample, sequenced in a study of human T cells and chemical hapten exposure. TCRdb reprocessed the RACE reads with MiXCR, giving one entry per CDR3 protein. Among just over 70,000 distinct CDR3 sequences listed, around 10% were seen once. Described time point: patch test 3, about 24 weeks after DPC sensitization. The sample's treatment: therapeutic diphenylcyclopropenone sensitization with weekly scalp DPC. The specimen was whole blood, collected in connection with sensitization to the hapten diphenylcyclopropenone (DPC). The receptors were sampled from a woman aged 50 to 60 with alopecia areata. Some clones in this sample may be carry-over from other donors' samples.

This chain uses TRBV6-1 with TRBJ2-2, with TRBD2 identical over 9 bases. CDR1 and CDR2 (germline): MNHNS, SASEGT. This CDR3 contains 19 residues. Germline trimming cut 5 bases from V and 4 bases from J; bases unmatched to any gene: 17. The CDR3 sequence: CASSPGVAGDSWGTGELFF. For the CDR3, the DNA is TGTGCCAGCAGTCCGGGAGTAGCGGGAGATTCGTGGGGCACCGGGGAGCTGTTTTTT.

About this clonotype: This could be a read error, since a much larger clone is one nucleotide away. CDR3 region: CASSGQADNQPQHF. The CDR3 DNA reads TGTGCCAGTAGTGGGCAGGCGGACAATCAGCCCCAGCATTTT. The chain has TRBV19 and TRBJ1-5; D remains unclear. V was trimmed by 5 bases and J by 3 bases, leaving 11 bases between them. The germline V gene has CDR1 LNHDA and CDR2 SQIVND (reference sequence). The CDR3 consists of 14 residues.

The sample holds many counts of this clonotype. The chain employs TRBV2 and TRBJ2-4, with a weak D call TRBD2 (5 bases). V gave up 3 bases and J gave up 0 bases, with 9 bases separating them. Germline CDR1 and CDR2: SNHLY and FYNNEI. The length of the CDR3 is 15 residues. The CDR3 protein is CASSEDSLAKNIQYF. The DNA for the CDR3 is TGTGCCAGCAGTGAGGACTCCTTAGCCAAAAACATTCAGTACTTC.

This clonotype was observed at least ten times. CDR3 residues: CSAALLAGGPSSNEQFF. The CDR3 DNA reads as TGCAGTGCTGCCCTGTTAGCGGGGGGCCCGTCAAGCAATGAGCAGTTCTTC. The chain couples TRBV20-1 to TRBJ2-1; 10 nucleotides match TRBD2. This CDR3 is built from 17 residues. Germline V CDR1 and CDR2: DFQATT, SNEGSKA (reference sequence). The V and J ends lost 5 bases and 6 bases, in that order; junction bases with no gene match: 16.

This clonotype has at least ten counts. The chain combines TRBV6-2 or TRBV6-3 with TRBJ1-2; D gene ambiguous. Germline V gene lookup returns CDR1 MNHEY and CDR2 SVGEGT. CDR3 length: 13 amino acids. Trimming removed 2 bases at V and 4 bases at J, with 8 bases between. CDR3 region: CASSYDDAYGYTF. The CDR3 DNA follows: TGTGCCAGCAGTTACGATGACGCCTATGGCTACACCTTC.

On this clonotype itself: With a much larger clone just one base away, this may be a read error. The chain is built from TRBV6-5 and TRBJ1-2; D is ambiguous. The germline V gene encodes CDR1 MNHEY and CDR2 SVGAGI. There are 12 residues in the CDR3. Between the trimmed V and J ends, which lost 10 bases and 5 bases, there was a span of 14 bases. CDR3 sequence (DNA): TGTGCCATTGCTAGCCACTCTTATGGCTACACCTTC. Translating gives CAIASHSYGYTF.

This clonotype was picked up a small number of times. V usage is TRBV7-2 and J usage is TRBJ1-1; no clear D. Trimming removed 0 bases from V and 1 base from J, with 9 bases in between. Germline V gives CDR1 SGHTA, CDR2 FQGNSA. The CDR3 runs 15 residues. The DNA for the CDR3 is TGTGCCAGCAGCTTAGCACGGACGGCGAACACTGAAGCTTTCTTT. Encoded protein: CASSLARTANTEAFF.

The table lists this clonotype with a few counts. Just one base apart from a much larger clone, this may be a read error. The rearrangement joins TRBV11-2 to TRBJ2-6, with D perhaps matching TRBD1 (5 bases). This CDR3 contains 15 residues. CDR1 and CDR2 from the germline V gene are SGHAT and FQNNGV. V was trimmed by 5 bases and J by 0 bases, leaving 8 bases between them. CDR3 coding DNA: TGTGCCAGCAGCCCGACAGACTCTGGGGCCAACGTCCTGACTTTC. Amino acids: CASSPTDSGANVLTF.

There are many counts of this clonotype. The chain carries TRBV6-6 and TRBJ2-1, with 14 positions matching TRBD2. The V and J ends lost 5 bases and 7 bases, in that order; junction bases with no gene match: 7. The CDR3 extends over 16 amino acids. The germline gives CDR1 MNHNY, CDR2 SVGAGI (reference sequence). CDR3 coding DNA: TGTGCCAGCAGTGACCTGGGACTAGCGGGGGCGAATGAGCAGTTCTTC. Amino acid sequence: CASSDLGLAGANEQFF.

The sample holds many counts of this clonotype. The chain links TRBV27 to TRBJ2-3; tentative D call: TRBD1 (6 bases). V shed 7 bases and J shed 2 bases, with 10 bases lying between them. CDR1 and CDR2 from the germline V gene are MNHEY and SMNVEV (reference sequence). The CDR3 has 13 amino acids. The CDR3 loop reads CASTRGTTDTQYF. DNA of the CDR3: TGTGCCAGCACGAGGGGGACCACAGATACGCAGTATTTT.

This clonotype has more than one count but fewer than ten. The chain employs TRBV18 and TRBJ2-3, with 8 nucleotides matching TRBD2. The junction had 5 bases not matched to a gene; V was cut back by 0 bases and J by 6 bases. Germline V lookup: CDR1 KGHSH, CDR2 LQKENI. This CDR3 has 15 amino acids. DNA of the CDR3: TGTGCCAGCTCACCACCGGGACTAGTTAGGGATACGCAGTATTTT. Translated: CASSPPGLVRDTQYF.

This clonotype was seen only a few times. V usage is TRBV7-8 and J usage is TRBJ2-7, with D uncertain. Germline V gene lookup returns CDR1 SGHVS and CDR2 FQNEAQ. This CDR3 comprises 16 residues. The ends were cut back, 0 bases at V and 3 bases at J, with 15 bases in the middle. CDR3 sequence reads: CASSLASTAVNYEQYF. The CDR3 coding sequence is TGTGCCAGCAGCTTAGCTAGTACTGCGGTCAACTACGAGCAGTACTTC.

A few counts support this clonotype. CDR3 sequence reads: CASSPRSAGLAGNEQFF. CDR3 DNA: TGTGCCAGCTCACCACGCTCTGCGGGACTAGCGGGGAATGAGCAGTTCTTC. The chain recombines TRBV18 with TRBJ2-1, with 13 bases fitting TRBD2. The V gene's germline CDR1 is KGHSH and CDR2 LQKENI. V was pared by 1 base and J by 7 bases, with 7 bases of the junction left unmatched. This CDR3 has 17 residues.

This rearrangement joins TRBV21-1 to TRBJ2-7; TRBD1 reflects the table's D call only, with no check against the DNA. TRBV21-1 is annotated as a pseudogene. The CDR3 loop spans 19 amino acids. The CDR3 nucleotides are TGTGCCAGCAGTCCTCTTGGGGGTCGCGCCCCGGACATCGGGTCAAACTGTTACTTC. The encoded protein is CASSPLGGRAPDIGSNCYF.

Many counts were recorded for this clonotype. V gene TRBV28 combines with J gene TRBJ1-5; D unclear. Germline CDR1 is MDHEN and CDR2 is SYDVKM. Between the trimmed V and J ends, which lost 4 bases and 9 bases, there was a span of 10 bases. The CDR3 runs 12 residues. The CDR3 DNA reads as TGTGCCAGCAGTTCCACCGGAAGGCCCCAGCATTTT. Translating it yields CASSSTGRPQHF. The complete variable domain, with remaining parts taken from reference TRBV28 and TRBJ1-5, reads DVKVTQSSRYLVKRTGEKVFLECVQDMDHENMFWYRQDPGLGLRLIYFSYDVKMKEKGDIPEGYSVSREKKERFSLILESASTNQTSMYLCASSSTGRPQHFGDGTRLSIL.

V is TRBV20-1 and J is TRBJ2-2; no firm D call. Germline CDR1 is DFQATT and CDR2 is SNEGSKA (reference sequence). The CDR3 loop spans 15 amino acids. V lost 4 bases to trimming and J lost 0 bases, with 12 bases between them. The CDR3 DNA follows: TGCAGTGCTACTGAGACGGTCGCGAACACCGGGGAGCTGTTTTTT. Translated: CSATETVANTGELFF.

This clonotype was counted between two and nine times. This chain connects TRBV28 to TRBJ2-3; 11 positions match TRBD1. Germline values: CDR1 MDHEN, CDR2 SYDVKM. V shed 4 bases, J shed 1 base, and the junction held 7 bases outside the gene matches. The CDR3 is made up of 17 amino acids. CDR3 sequence reads: CASSYGQGAIGTDTQYF. The DNA of the CDR3 is TGTGCCAGCAGTTACGGACAGGGGGCTATTGGCACAGATACGCAGTATTTT.

This clonotype was observed many times. The rearrangement uses TRBV28 and TRBJ1-4; weak D call: TRBD1 (5 bases). This CDR3 is built from 14 residues. V lost 3 bases, J lost 8 bases, and 13 bases lay in between. Germline V gene lookup returns CDR1 MDHEN and CDR2 SYDVKM. As DNA, the CDR3 is TGTGCCAGCAGTTTGTTAGAGGGGCACGAAAAACTGTTTTTT. Residues: CASSLLEGHEKLFF.

This clonotype turned up a few times. The chain is built from TRBV7-9 and TRBJ1-1, with a tentative D call TRBD1 (6 bases). The CDR3 loop spans 15 amino acids. V was pared by 3 bases and J by 4 bases, with 15 bases between. CDR1 is SEHNR and CDR2 is FQNEAQ in the germline V gene (reference sequence). CDR3 amino acids: CASSFYTGGATEAFF. The CDR3 nucleotides are TGTGCCAGCAGCTTCTACACTGGGGGGGCCACTGAAGCTTTCTTT.

The V call is TRBV6-6, the J call TRBJ1-4; possibly TRBD1 for D (5 bases). Germline V gene lookup returns CDR1 MNHNY and CDR2 SVGAGI (reference sequence). The V end was cut by 10 bases, the J end by 3 bases, with 15 bases between. The CDR3 totals 14 residues. This CDR3 is CATSQGDANEKLFF. Written as DNA, the CDR3 is TGTGCCACTTCTCAGGGTGATGCTAATGAAAAACTGTTTTTT.

This clonotype was counted between two and nine times. CDR3: CASSQEGGSPLHF. CDR3 in DNA: TGTGCCAGCAGCCAGGAGGGCGGGTCACCCCTCCACTTT. V usage is TRBV7-6 and J usage is TRBJ1-6; D call uncertain. V was shortened by 5 bases and J by 10 bases, with 12 bases between the two germline ends. This CDR3 is built from 13 residues. Per the germline V gene, CDR1 is SGHVS and CDR2 is FNYEAQ.

This clonotype was seen at least ten times. The gene calls are TRBV6-6 and TRBJ2-1, with D possibly TRBD2 on 5 matching bases. CDR3 length: 14 residues. V was pared by 0 bases and J by 4 bases, with 7 bases between. Germline CDR1 and CDR2: MNHNY and SVGAGI (reference sequence). Here the CDR3 reads CASSYSSVYNEQFF. The CDR3 DNA reads TGTGCCAGCAGTTACTCTAGCGTATACAATGAGCAGTTCTTC.

This clonotype was seen ten or more times. This chain joins TRBV5-4 and TRBJ1-2; unclear D gene. The germline V and J ends were trimmed by 2 bases and 3 bases, with 11 bases remaining between them. This CDR3 comprises 14 residues. Per germline, CDR1 SGHNT and CDR2 YYREEE (reference sequence). CDR3 bases: TGTGCCAGCAGCTTTGACCGAGCCGACTATGGCTACACCTTC. Its translation is CASSFDRADYGYTF.

The V gene is TRBV25-1, the J gene TRBJ1-2; D might be TRBD1 (5 bases). Trimming pared 4 bases from V and 1 base from J, leaving 10 bases between. This CDR3 is 14 amino acids long. CDR1 MGHDK and CDR2 SYGVNS come from the germline V gene. This CDR3 is CASSVGPLNYGYTF. In DNA, the CDR3 is TGTGCCAGCAGTGTGGGACCCCTTAACTATGGCTACACCTTC.

This clonotype showed up many times. The V and J genes are TRBV29-1 and TRBJ2-5; D remains unclear. The CDR3 has 13 amino acids. The V gene lost 3 bases and the J gene lost 1 base, with 9 bases spanning the gap. Germline V gene lookup returns CDR1 SQVTM and CDR2 ANQGSEA. The CDR3 sequence: CSVDLAAQETQYF. CDR3 DNA: TGCAGCGTTGATTTAGCAGCCCAAGAGACCCAGTACTTC.